The next 29 T cell receptor beta chains were all read from a single sample in a study of T cell clonality in common variable immunodeficiency. The method was immunoSEQ multiplex PCR; TCRdb's version includes in-frame clones alone and lacks a portion of them. This sample includes some 40,000 clones with no singletons; its ten biggest clones take up about 0.67%. The specimen was peripheral blood mononuclear cells. The receptor set was obtained from a person aged 18 to 70 in good health.

This clone was picked up many times. With the read ending 3 residues before the CDR3 end, the germline J gene is used to fill in that end. This sequence joins TRBV20-1 and TRBJ2-7; D gene unclear. CDR3 length: 13 residues. V lost 5 bases to trimming and J lost 6 bases, with 17 bases between them. CDR1 is DFQATT and CDR2 is SNEGSKA in the germline V gene (reference sequence). CDR3 bases read: TGCAGTGCTGCCGGAGACACCCGCCGCGAG. It is translated as CSAAGDTRRE. The whole CDR3 is CSAAGDTRREQYF.

This clone was seen at least ten times. The read ends 3 residues before the CDR3 terminus; that terminus is restored from the germline J gene. The rearrangement uses TRBV4-1 and TRBJ1-2, with D perhaps TRBD1 (5 bases). V was shortened by 4 bases and J by 7 bases, with 16 bases between the two germline ends. Germline V gene lookup returns CDR1 MGHRA and CDR2 YSYEKL. The CDR3 is 14 amino acids. The part of the CDR3 DNA that was read is TGCGCCAGCAGCCTAGAACAGGTTACGGGTGGC. This codes for CASSLEQVTGG. The whole CDR3 protein is CASSLEQVTGGYTF.

There are many counts of this clone. The sequenced fragment ends 3 residues before the CDR3 boundary, so the rest is inferred from the germline J gene. The chain is built from TRBV7-8 and TRBJ1-4, with a weak D call TRBD1 (6 bases). Looked up from germline, CDR1 is SGHVS and CDR2 is FQNEAQ. V gave up 3 bases and J gave up 4 bases, with 12 bases separating them. CDR3 length: 15 amino acids. The CDR3 region is CASSFGQNVNEKLFF. The covered CDR3 bases are TGTGCCAGCAGCTTTGGACAGAATGTTAATGAAAAA.

This clone was counted at least ten times. Partial CDR3 DNA: TGTGCCAGCAGTTTAAAAAGGGACTTAGGTTACGAG. This gives the protein CASSLKRDLGYE. The full-length CDR3 reads as CASSLKRDLGYEQYF. V gene TRBV28 combines with J gene TRBJ2-7; a weak D match, TRBD2 (6 bases). Read data end 3 residues before the CDR3 end; the end is taken from the germline J gene. This CDR3 has 15 residues. Germline assignment: CDR1 MDHEN and CDR2 SYDVKM. The ends were cut back, 2 bases at V and 4 bases at J, with 15 bases in the middle.

There are many counts of this clone. The sequenced fragment ends 3 residues before the CDR3 boundary, so the rest is inferred from the germline J gene. The V call is TRBV7-3, the J call TRBJ1-2; TRBD1 matches 9 bases. Germline CDR1 and CDR2: SGHTA and FQGTGA. The CDR3 length is 16 residues. CDR3 DNA, as far as it was read: TGTGCCAGCAGCCCCGGGACAGGGTTGTCACTCTCCGGC. As protein: CASSPGTGLSLSG. The whole CDR3 protein reads CASSPGTGLSLSGYTF.

This clone was seen ten or more times. The CDR3 loop is CASSQGLAESTDTQYF. The covered CDR3 bases are TGCGCCAGCAGCCAGGGGTTAGCGGAAAGCACAGATACG. The V and J genes are TRBV4-1 and TRBJ2-3, with D possibly being TRBD2 (6 bases). The CDR3 end lies 3 residues beyond the end of the read and is filled in from the germline J gene. Per the germline V gene, CDR1 is MGHRA and CDR2 is YSYEKL. This CDR3 has 16 residues. V was cut by 3 bases and J by 0 bases, with 13 bases left in between.

This clone was detected ten times or more. Read coverage stops 3 residues before the CDR3 terminus; the germline J gene supplies the remainder. The chain uses TRBV11-2 and TRBJ1-1; D ambiguous. This CDR3 comprises 13 residues. The germline V and J ends were trimmed by 4 bases and 4 bases, with 10 bases remaining between them. In germline, CDR1 is SGHAT, CDR2 FQNNGV. Partial CDR3 DNA: TGTGCCAGCAGCTATTCTCGCGGCACTGAA. It encodes CASSYSRGTE. The whole CDR3 is CASSYSRGTEAFF.

This clone occurred many times. The read finishes 3 residues shy of the CDR3 end, and the germline J gene is used to complete it. The rearrangement uses TRBV30 and TRBJ1-1, with 9 bases fitting TRBD1. This CDR3 has 15 amino acids. CDR1 GTSNPN and CDR2 SVGIG come from the germline V gene (reference sequence). V shed 2 bases, J shed 5 bases, and the junction held 9 bases outside the gene matches. The CDR3 bases that were read are TGTGCCTGGAGTCCACTGACAGGGGGAGTTACTGAA. This sequence encodes CAWSPLTGGVTE. The entire CDR3 protein is CAWSPLTGGVTEAFF.

This clone came up many times. The CDR3 end falls 3 residues outside the read, so it is completed with the germline J gene. V usage is TRBV6-1 and J usage is TRBJ2-7; 9 bases are a match to TRBD2. The CDR3 runs to 15 residues. Germline CDR1 is MNHNS and CDR2 is SASEGT. V lost 2 bases to trimming and J lost 5 bases; unmatched junction nucleotides: 7. The CDR3 DNA, read in part, is TGTGCCAGCAGTGAATTCGCGGGGGGGCCGGACGAG. Its protein product is CASSEFAGGPDE. From start to end, the CDR3 is CASSEFAGGPDEQYF.

This clone showed up many times. The read is 3 residues too short to cover the CDR3 end, so that end is filled in from the germline J gene. The chain has TRBV18 and TRBJ2-5; tentatively, D is TRBD2 (6 bases). V lost 5 bases and J lost 1, with 14 bases in between. The CDR3 is 15 residues long. Germline-derived CDR1 and CDR2 are KGHSH and LQKENI. This chain's CDR3 is CASSWGQGLQETQYF. CDR3 bases read: TGTGCCAGCTCATGGGGCCAGGGACTCCAAGAGACC. The variable domain in full, with the rest retrieved from reference TRBV18 and TRBJ2-5, is NAGVMQNPRHLVRRRGQEARLRCSPMKGHSHVYWYRQLPEEGLKFMVYLQKENIIDESGMPKERFSAEFPKEGPSILRIQQVVRGDSAAYFCASSWGQGLQETQYFGPGTRLLVL.

In this sample, this clone turned up many times. The read ends 3 residues before the CDR3 terminus; that terminus is restored from the germline J gene. The chain joins TRBV20-1 to TRBJ1-1; 7 bases are a match to TRBD1. This CDR3 comprises 16 residues. Germline V CDR1 and CDR2: DFQATT, SNEGSKA (reference sequence). V shed 0 bases, J shed 4 bases, and the junction held 11 bases outside the gene matches. CDR3: CSARDPGGSPSTEAFF. The part of the CDR3 DNA that was read is TGCAGTGCTAGAGATCCAGGGGGGTCCCCAAGCACTGAA.

This clone has ten or more counts. The read ends 3 residues before the CDR3 terminus; that terminus is restored from the germline J gene. The gene calls are TRBV4-1 and TRBJ1-4; D possibly corresponds to TRBD1 (6 bases). This CDR3 is built from 17 residues. Trimming pared 4 bases from V and 4 bases from J, leaving 19 bases between. The germline V gene has CDR1 MGHRA and CDR2 YSYEKL. The CDR3 bases that were read are TGCGCCAGCAGCCTACTGCACCTCAGGGGACATAATGAAAAA. Translating gives CASSLLHLRGHNEK. The entire CDR3 reads CASSLLHLRGHNEKLFF.

The table lists this clone with many counts. The CDR3 is cut off 3 residues early in the read; its end comes from the germline J gene. This chain connects TRBV7-3 to TRBJ1-6, with D tentatively TRBD1 (6 bases). Germline CDR1 SGHTA, CDR2 FQGTGA. Trimming shortened V by 5 bases and J by 7 bases, and 15 bases separated the two germline ends. The CDR3 has 15 amino acids. The sequenced CDR3 bases are TGTGCCAGCAGCATACAGGGTCTCCCCAATTCACCC. Translated, it gives CASSIQGLPNSP. The full CDR3 protein is CASSIQGLPNSPLHF. The full variable domain, rest sourced from reference TRBV7-3 and TRBJ1-6, is GAGVSQTPSNKVTEKGKYVELRCDPISGHTALYWYRQSLGQGPEFLIYFQGTGAADDSGLPNDRFFAVRPEGSVSTLKIQRTERGDSAVYLCASSIQGLPNSPLHFGNGTRLTVT.

Many counts were recorded for this clone. The CDR3 extends 3 residues past the end of the read, so its final part is completed from the germline J gene. This chain connects TRBV7-6 to TRBJ2-3, with 7 positions matching TRBD1. V dropped 5 bases and J dropped 2; count of bases not matched to a gene: 4. CDR3 length: 14 residues. Germline CDR1 reads SGHVS; CDR2 reads FNYEAQ. CDR3 amino acids: CASSPGQLTDTQYF. The CDR3 bases that were read are TGTGCCAGCAGCCCGGGACAGCTCACAGATACG.

This clone was seen ten or more times. CDR3: CASSFAANTEAFF. The sequenced CDR3 bases are TGCGCCAGCAGCTTCGCGGCGAACACTGAA. The rearrangement links TRBV5-1 to TRBJ1-1; D ambiguous. The read is 3 residues too short to cover the CDR3 end, so that end is filled in from the germline J gene. Trimming pared 2 bases from V and 1 base from J, leaving 6 bases between. Germline values: CDR1 SGHRS, CDR2 YFSETQ. This CDR3 is 13 amino acids long.

This clone was seen at least ten times. The sequenced CDR3 bases are TGTGCCAGCAGCTTGTTTAGGCGGCGCGGGATCTACGAG. It codes for CASSLFRRRGIYE. The CDR3, in full, reads CASSLFRRRGIYEQYF. The chain joins TRBV5-4 to TRBJ2-7; D perhaps matches TRBD2 (6 bases). The read falls 3 residues short of the CDR3 end, and the missing part is taken from the germline J gene. The V gene lost 1 base and the J gene lost 3 bases, with 17 bases spanning the gap. The CDR3 consists of 16 residues. CDR1 is SGHNT, CDR2 YYREEE, per germline (reference sequence).

This clone came up a few times. The CDR3 goes on 3 residues after the read ends, and that part is filled in from the germline J gene. The rearrangement links TRBV30 to TRBJ1-5; perhaps TRBD1 as D (6 bases). The CDR3 loop spans 13 amino acids. Germline values: CDR1 GTSNPN, CDR2 SVGIG (reference sequence). Trimming shortened V by 5 bases and J by 5 bases, and 13 bases separated the two germline ends. The sequenced part of the CDR3 DNA is TGTGCCTGGGGGGAACAGGGAGATCAGCCC. Protein sequence: CAWGEQGDQP. The complete CDR3 sequence is CAWGEQGDQPQHF.

This clone came up many times. The observed sequence ends 3 residues before the CDR3 terminus, with the missing tail filled in from the germline J gene. V and J are TRBV6-1 and TRBJ2-2; D is possibly TRBD2 (5 bases). Per the germline V gene, CDR1 is MNHNS and CDR2 is SASEGT. The length of the CDR3 is 19 residues. V was clipped by 0 bases and J by 7 bases, with 24 bases between them. The sequenced CDR3 bases are TGTGCCAGCAGTGAAGCCCGGGGTTCGAGGATGCATCGGGGCGGGGAG. Encoded protein: CASSEARGSRMHRGGE. The complete CDR3 sequence is CASSEARGSRMHRGGELFF.

The table lists this clone with many counts. The part of the CDR3 DNA that was read is TGTGCCAGCAGCTTACAGGGGCCCCTAGGTGATGGC. It is translated as CASSLQGPLGDG. The whole CDR3 reads CASSLQGPLGDGYTF. This chain links TRBV7-2 with TRBJ1-2; D perhaps matches TRBD1 (6 bases). Read sequence stops 3 residues before the CDR3 end, and the germline J gene provides the missing end. The CDR3 has 15 amino acids. CDR1 is SGHTA and CDR2 is FQGNSA in the germline V gene. The V end lost 2 bases, the J end lost 6 bases, and 16 bases lay between the germline ends.

This clone was picked up many times. The read ends 3 residues before the CDR3 terminus; that terminus is restored from the germline J gene. This sequence joins TRBV11-3 and TRBJ2-5; D unresolved. From germline, CDR1 is SGHNT and CDR2 YENEEA. Trimming removed 3 bases at V and 5 bases at J, with 10 bases between. This CDR3 contains 13 residues. CDR3 sequence reads: CASSFRAGETQYF. The sequenced part of the CDR3 DNA is TGTGCCAGCAGCTTTAGGGCCGGCGAGACC.

This clone was seen ten or more times. The sequenced fragment ends 3 residues before the CDR3 boundary, so the rest is inferred from the germline J gene. J is TRBJ2-1 and V is TRBV9; 7 bases line up with TRBD1. CDR1 and CDR2 from the germline V gene are SGDLS and YYNGEE. Germline trimming cut 1 base from V and 5 bases from J; bases unmatched to any gene: 3. CDR3 length: 14 residues. CDR3 bases read: TGTGCCAGCAGCGTAACAGGGGTCAACAATGAG. Its translation is CASSVTGVNNE. The full CDR3 is CASSVTGVNNEQFF.

This clone showed up many times. The read comes to an end 3 residues before the CDR3 does, leaving the germline J gene to fill in the end. V and J are TRBV24-1 and TRBJ2-1, with 9 bases that match TRBD2. Germline V gene sequence: CDR1 KGHDR, CDR2 SFDVKD. The CDR3 has 16 residues. Trimming cost V 5 bases and J 9 bases; bases outside gene matches: 13. Incomplete CDR3 DNA: TGTGCCACCAGTGGAGGCGGCGGGGGGGCCGTTGGTGAG. It yields the protein CATSGGGGGAVGE. The CDR3 in full is CATSGGGGGAVGEQFF.

The table lists this clone with a few counts. The read stops 3 residues short of the end of the CDR3; the missing end is completed from the germline J gene. The rearrangement uses TRBV7-9 and TRBJ2-2, with a possible D match to TRBD1 (7 bases). This CDR3 spans 15 amino acids. The V end was cut by 4 bases, the J end by 3 bases, with 12 bases between. Germline V lookup: CDR1 SEHNR, CDR2 FQNEAQ (reference sequence). The sequenced part of the CDR3 DNA is TGTGCCAGCAGCTCACCCAGGGGGGACACCGGGGAG. Its translation is CASSSPRGDTGE. The whole CDR3 reads CASSSPRGDTGELFF.

The sample holds many counts of this clone. From the germline J gene comes the end of the CDR3, since the read stops 3 residues before it. The chain joins TRBV6-2 or TRBV6-3 to TRBJ2-1; D may be TRBD2 (6 bases). This CDR3 is built from 16 residues. The V gene's germline CDR1 is MNHEY and CDR2 SVGEGT. V lost 0 bases, J lost 9 bases, and 18 bases lay in between. The part of the CDR3 DNA that was read is TGTGCCAGCAGTTACTCGCGGCGGGGCGGTCGCGGTGAG. Its protein is CASSYSRRGGRGE. In full, the CDR3 reads CASSYSRRGGRGEQFF.

Ten or more counts support this clone. CDR3 DNA (partial): TGTGCCAGCAGTAGGGCAGGGGGTACTGATACG. This encodes CASSRAGGTDT. The full CDR3 protein reads CASSRAGGTDTQYF. The genes are TRBV6-4 and TRBJ2-3, with 7 bases fitting TRBD1. Read coverage stops 3 residues before the CDR3 terminus; the germline J gene supplies the remainder. Looked up from germline, CDR1 is MRHNA and CDR2 is SNTAGT. The length of the CDR3 is 14 residues. Trimming took 5 bases from V and 6 from J; bases not matched to a gene: 8.

The table lists this clone with many counts. The CDR3 end falls 3 residues outside the read, so it is completed with the germline J gene. The rearrangement joins TRBV7-3 to TRBJ1-1, with 8 bases aligning to TRBD1. Losses at the gene ends were 5 bases for V and 5 bases for J; bases not matched to a gene: 7. Germline CDR1 reads SGHTA; CDR2 reads FQGTGA. This CDR3 region has 14 residues. The CDR3 sequence is CASSLQGARTEAFF. The part of the CDR3 DNA that was read is TGTGCCAGCAGCCTCCAGGGGGCGCGGACTGAA.

This clone was seen many times. Coverage ceases 3 residues before the CDR3 finishes, and the germline J gene fills in the end. The V gene is TRBV5-1, the J gene TRBJ2-2; the match to TRBD2 covers 15 bases. CDR3 length: 19 amino acids. Germline CDR1 reads SGHRS; CDR2 reads YFSETQ. Losses at the gene ends were 4 bases for V and 0 bases for J; bases not matched to a gene: 7. The sequenced CDR3 bases are TGCGCCAGCAGCCCACGGACTAGCGGGGGGGCATCGAACACCGGGGAG. It encodes CASSPRTSGGASNTGE. The whole CDR3 sequence is CASSPRTSGGASNTGELFF.

There are many counts of this clone. The CDR3 end lies 3 residues beyond the end of the read and is filled in from the germline J gene. The rearrangement uses TRBV18 and TRBJ1-1, with 8 bases aligning to TRBD1. V gave up 3 bases and J gave up 4 bases; unmatched junction bases: 7. The CDR3 contains 15 residues. Germline-derived CDR1 and CDR2 are KGHSH and LQKENI. The CDR3 reads CASSPRATGVTEAFF. CDR3 DNA (partial): TGTGCCAGCTCACCTAGAGCGACAGGGGTCACTGAA.

This clone was seen only a few times. The sequenced fragment ends 3 residues before the CDR3 boundary, so the rest is inferred from the germline J gene. The chain couples TRBV18 to TRBJ2-4, with 9 bases matching TRBD1. The CDR3 is 13 amino acids. Looked up from germline, CDR1 is KGHSH and CDR2 is LQKENI. CDR3 in amino acids: CASSPGTGNGQYF. The CDR3 DNA, read in part, is TGTGCCAGCTCACCCGGGACAGGGAATGGT.